The 2 T cell receptor beta chains in this list originate from one sample, sequenced in a study of long-term antiretroviral therapy in people with HIV. Survey-level immunoSEQ v3.0 assays were run. TCRdb's table, derived via immunoSEQ multiplex PCR, lists solely in-frame clones and lacks some. This table holds tens of thousands of clones, approximately 87% found once. Sequencing used unsorted PBMCs, obtained 1.2 years after starting antiretroviral therapy. The receptors were sampled from a woman aged 45-65 years with HIV.

The chain links TRBV4-3 to TRBJ2-7; D tentatively reads TRBD1 or TRBD2 (7 bases each). V was shortened by 0 bases and J by 3 bases, with 9 bases between the two germline ends. This CDR3 is 14 amino acids long. Germline V gene sequence: CDR1 LGHNA, CDR2 YSLEER. CDR3 region: CASSQDRGGYEQYF. Here the CDR3 DNA reads TGCGCCAGCAGCCAAGACAGGGGGGGCTACGAGCAGTACTTC.

The V gene is TRBV7-9, the J gene TRBJ1-2; no clear D gene. Germline V gene data show CDR1 as SEHNR and CDR2 as FQNEAQ (reference sequence). V lost 5 bases to trimming and J lost 4 bases, with 20 bases between them. CDR3 size: 16 residues. For the CDR3, the DNA is TGTGCCAGCAGCCGAACTAGGGAAGTTGGCTTCTATGGCTACACCTTC. Protein product: CASSRTREVGFYGYTF.